This T cell receptor beta chain was captured in a study of cytotoxic CD8 clonotypes in ibrutinib-treated CLL. Study overall: Sequenced samples delivered averages of some 260,000 productive templates and roughly 94,000 productive rearrangements. General study points: A difference in sampling times existed between sustained-remission and progressing patients. The study found baseline clonality above age-matched healthy donors, tracking circulating CD8+ T-cell counts.

The count of this clone is one. Its specificity is not known. Here immunoSEQ multiplex PCR was the method, and the copy in TCRdb shows in-frame clones only, minus some. The sample has about 160,000 clones, approximately 91% seen once. Germline lookup yields CDR1 MNHEY and CDR2 SMNVEV (reference sequence). J was trimmed by 3 bases and V by 6 bases; bases with no gene match: 8. This CDR3 spans 15 amino acids. This TCR was recovered from a human donor with chronic lymphocytic leukemia. V usage is TRBV27 and J usage is TRBJ2-7; 10 bases line up with TRBD2. The sequencing here drew on PBMCs, taken at disease progression, from a patient treated with ibrutinib. CDR3 protein: CASSPTLAGNYEQYF. The CDR3 DNA reads TGTGCCAGCAGCCCCACACTAGCGGGGAACTACGAGCAGTACTTC.